This T cell receptor (beta chain) was identified during a study of blood T cell repertoires in COVID-19. On the study more broadly: Specimens from acute and convalescent COVID-19 originated in the United States, Italy and Spain.

Concerning this clone itself: Other DNA sequences in the same sample also yield this CDR3.

This CDR3 comprises 15 residues. The germline CDR1 and CDR2 sequences are SGHRS and YFSETQ. V was pared by 3 bases and J by 0 bases, with 3 bases of the junction left unmatched. As handled by the study authors: It was from reference gene primer amplification that nucleated cell counts were estimated. The data were produced by immunoSEQ multiplex PCR, yet TCRdb's version contains in-frame clones alone and is incomplete. V and J calls plus clone size are reproduced from that table; the DNA served to infer D and trimming. The sample has hundreds of thousands of clones, roughly 88% seen once. The rearrangement uses TRBV5-1 and TRBJ2-1; TRBD2 agrees at 7 bases. This TCR was recovered from a woman aged 18-29 years who had been exposed to COVID-19. Sequenced input: PBMCs or T cells enriched from blood (not recorded which). CDR3: CASSSSGTSYNEQFF. CDR3 in DNA: TGCGCCAGCAGCTCTAGCGGTACCTCCTACAATGAGCAGTTCTTC. The variable domain in full, with the rest retrieved from reference TRBV5-1 and TRBJ2-1, is KAGVTQTPRYLIKTRGQQVTLSCSPISGHRSVSWYQQTPGQGLQFLFEYFSETQRNKGNFPGRFSGRQFSNSRSEMNVSTLELGDSALYLCASSSSGTSYNEQFFGPGTRLTVL.